This T cell receptor (beta chain) was recovered during a study of cytomegalovirus exposure and HLA in healthy donors. PCR primers comprised 60 Vbeta and 13 Jbeta primers. Sequenced by immunoSEQ multiplex PCR; TCRdb stores in-frame clones only, minus some. The sample gives 150,000 to 200,000 clones, over 80% of which show up once; under 3% is in the top ten. This CDR3 region has 15 residues. CDR1 and CDR2 from the germline V gene are SEHNR and FQNEAQ (reference sequence). J was trimmed by 3 bases and V by 5 bases; bases with no gene match: 6. The gene calls are TRBV7-9 and TRBJ2-2, with 7 bases lining up with TRBD2. The sequence derives from a male donor in good health and CMV-seronegative. The sample comprised PBMCs. The CDR3, as DNA: TGTGCCAGCAGCACCCGGGGGGTCGACACCGGGGAGCTGTTTTTT. Translation: CASSTRGVDTGELFF.